The rows below give T cell receptor beta chains drawn from one sample of a study of blood T cell repertoires in COVID-19. Generated by immunoSEQ multiplex PCR, the TCRdb table keeps only in-frame clones and is missing some. Of 160,000 or so clones listed, around 81% are singletons. Sequenced input: peripheral blood. The receptors originated from a man between 65 and 85 years old who had recovered from COVID-19. Each CDR3 is given with its conserved first and last residue. A D gene is named only where the DNA matches it firmly. Some rows mark clone size as missing; the rest say once, few, many or name a class of expanded clone.

few,TRBJ1-6,TRBV19,NA,CASSIDPRGNSPLHF,TGTGCCAGTAGTATAGATCCCCGGGGGAATTCACCCCTCCACTTT
many,TRBJ1-5,TRBV19,NA,CASSIRSGTRNQPQHF,TGTGCCAGTAGTATTCGATCGGGAACGCGCAATCAGCCCCAGCATTTT
NA,TRBJ2-1,TRBV10-1,NA,CASSESEGFGQFF,TGCGCCAGCAGTGAGTCGGAGGGTTTTGGGCAGTTCTTC
NA,TRBJ2-7,TRBV11-2,NA,CASSSPVHGGYEQYF,TGTGCCAGCAGCTCCCCCGTGCATGGAGGGTACGAGCAGTACTTC
once,TRBJ2-7,TRBV6-1,TRBD1,CASSEMDRGSYEQYF,TGTGCCAGCAGTGAAATGGACAGGGGATCCTACGAGCAGTACTTC
NA,TRBJ2-7,TRBV3-1/TRBV3-2,NA,CASSSGMRASGNEQYF,TGTGCCAGCAGCTCCGGGATGCGGGCTTCGGGGAACGAGCAGTACTTC
NA,TRBJ1-3,TRBV5-6,NA,CASSRLSDTIYF,TGTGCCAGCAGCCGTCTTTCAGACACCATATATTTT
NA,TRBJ1-2,TRBV9,NA,CASSEEGGGYTF,TGTGCCAGCAGCGAGGAGGGCGGTGGCTACACCTTC
NA,TRBJ2-7,TRBV7-2,TRBD2,CASSLGLGLARYEQYF,TGTGCCAGCAGCTTAGGCCTTGGACTAGCCCGCTACGAGCAGTACTTC
NA,TRBJ2-1,TRBV7-9,TRBD1,CASSREGQGSEQFF,TGTGCCAGCAGCCGAGAAGGACAGGGGTCTGAGCAGTTCTTC
NA,TRBJ2-1,TRBV5-4,TRBD2,CASSLGGLAGVNEQFF,TGTGCCAGCAGCTTGGGGGGCCTAGCGGGAGTCAATGAGCAGTTCTTC
NA,TRBJ2-1,TRBV29-1,TRBD2,CSVLGVASGRFSYNEQFF,TGCAGCGTTCTCGGAGTAGCTAGCGGGAGGTTCTCCTACAATGAGCAGTTCTTC
NA,TRBJ2-5,TRBV27,NA,CASSFGVEETQYF,TGTGCCAGCAGTTTTGGAGTAGAAGAGACCCAGTACTTC
NA,TRBJ1-1,TRBV7-2,NA,CASSLNPPGEAFF,TGTGCCAGCAGCTTAAACCCCCCAGGGGAAGCTTTCTTT
NA,TRBJ2-1,TRBV4-2,NA,CASSQDPRPGIGAYNEQFF,TGTGCCAGCAGCCAAGACCCCCGCCCAGGGATCGGAGCATACAATGAGCAGTTCTTC
NA,TRBJ2-7,TRBV4-1,TRBD1,CASSQDIGQGSYEQYF,TGCGCCAGCAGCCAAGACATTGGACAGGGCTCCTACGAGCAGTACTTC
NA,TRBJ1-2,TRBV7-2,NA,CASSLGQRGGYTF,TGTGCCAGCAGCTTAGGACAGCGGGGTGGCTACACCTTC
NA,TRBJ2-1,TRBV14,TRBD2,CASSQGRRIVAGGPGNEQFF,TGTGCCAGCAGCCAAGGGCGTCGAATAGTAGCGGGAGGGCCGGGGAATGAGCAGTTCTTC
NA,TRBJ1-2,TRBV4-1,NA,CASSQDSSGIYGYTF,TGCGCCAGCAGCCAAGATTCCTCGGGAATCTATGGCTACACCTTC
NA,TRBJ2-5,TRBV19,NA,CASSSEETQYF,TGTGCCAGTAGTTCAGAAGAGACCCAGTACTTC
NA,TRBJ2-2,TRBV5-6,NA,CASSLGPGTNTGELFF,TGTGCCAGCAGCTTAGGGCCGGGGACGAACACCGGGGAGCTGTTTTTT
once,TRBJ1-4,TRBV25-1,NA,CASSEWRGGGNEKLFF,TGTGCCAGCAGTGAATGGAGGGGAGGAGGTAATGAAAAACTGTTTTTT
few,TRBJ1-2,TRBV28,TRBD1,CASSLRGRDYGYTF,TGTGCCAGCAGTTTGAGGGGGCGCGACTATGGCTACACCTTC
NA,TRBJ2-1,TRBV27,TRBD2,CASRTSGSSYNEQFF,TGTGCCAGCAGAACTAGCGGGAGCTCCTACAATGAGCAGTTCTTC
NA,TRBJ2-5,TRBV19,NA,CASSMAALGETQYF,TGTGCCAGTAGTATGGCAGCCCTCGGGGAGACCCAGTACTTC
NA,TRBJ2-5,TRBV12-3/TRBV12-4,TRBD2,CASRTSGSETQYF,TGTGCCAGCAGGACTAGCGGGAGTGAGACCCAGTACTTC
NA,TRBJ2-2,TRBV19,TRBD2,CASSILREGSGELFF,TGTGCCAGTAGTATATTGCGGGAGGGTTCCGGGGAGCTGTTTTTT
NA,TRBJ2-7,TRBV10-1,NA,CASSPWERGEQYF,TGCGCCAGCAGTCCGTGGGAGAGGGGGGAGCAGTACTTC
once,TRBJ1-2,TRBV9,NA,CASSVGDYYGYTF,TGTGCCAGCAGCGTAGGGGACTACTATGGCTACACCTTC
NA,TRBJ1-5,TRBV5-5,NA,CASSSLPGDSNQPQHF,TGTGCCAGCAGCTCCCTCCCGGGGGATAGCAATCAGCCCCAGCATTTT
NA,TRBJ2-5,TRBV5-4,NA,CASSPTSSLQETQYF,TGTGCCAGCAGCCCTACTTCGAGCCTCCAAGAGACCCAGTACTTC
NA,TRBJ2-7,TRBV18,NA,CASSRNNRDEQYF,TGTGCCAGCTCACGCAACAACAGGGACGAGCAGTACTTC
NA,TRBJ2-1,TRBV5-4,NA,CASSLDGDSYNEQFF,TGTGCCAGCAGCTTGGACGGTGATTCCTACAATGAGCAGTTCTTC
few,TRBJ2-2,TRBV24-1,TRBD1,CATSDPGQGNTGELFF,TGTGCCACCAGTGACCCGGGACAGGGAAACACCGGGGAGCTGTTTTTT
NA,TRBJ2-6,TRBV19,NA,CASSVTGSGANVLTF,TGTGCCAGTAGCGTTACAGGGTCTGGGGCCAACGTCCTGACTTTC
NA,TRBJ2-5,TRBV28,NA,CASSFPGAYEYF,TGTGCCAGCAGTTTCCCTGGGGCTTATGAGTACTTC
NA,TRBJ2-3,TRBV2,NA,CASRRSIPSTDTQYF,TGTGCCAGCAGAAGGAGTATACCTAGCACAGATACGCAGTATTTT
NA,TRBJ2-7,TRBV27,TRBD1,CASTPGRDRVGSYEQYF,TGTGCCAGCACCCCAGGGAGGGACAGGGTGGGATCCTACGAGCAGTACTTC
once,TRBJ2-7,TRBV9,NA,CASSPRERYEQYF,TGTGCCAGCAGCCCGCGGGAACGCTACGAGCAGTACTTC
NA,TRBJ2-6,TRBV7-9,TRBD1,CASSFTRGPGANVLTF,TGTGCCAGCAGCTTTACCAGGGGGCCTGGGGCCAACGTCCTGACTTTC
NA,TRBJ2-7,TRBV12-3/TRBV12-4,NA,CASSETGAYEQYF,TGTGCCAGCAGCGAGACAGGAGCCTACGAGCAGTACTTC
NA,TRBJ2-7,TRBV11-2,TRBD1,CASSYIPRTGIDEQYF,TGTGCCAGCAGCTATATCCCCCGGACAGGGATCGACGAGCAGTACTTC
NA,TRBJ2-3,TRBV6-5,NA,CASTPGQPDTDTQYF,TGTGCCAGCACCCCCGGACAGCCAGACACAGATACGCAGTATTTT
NA,TRBJ1-5,TRBV28,TRBD1,CASRAGGSQPQHF,TGTGCCAGCAGGGCAGGGGGCAGTCAGCCCCAGCATTTT
NA,TRBJ2-2,TRBV30,TRBD2,CAWRLAGLNTGELFF,TGTGCCTGGAGACTAGCGGGACTGAACACCGGGGAGCTGTTTTTT
NA,TRBJ2-5,TRBV16,TRBD1,CASSHTTGGSDQYF,TGTGCCAGCAGCCATACGACAGGGGGCAGTGACCAGTACTTC
NA,TRBJ2-5,TRBV21-1,NA,CASSKALREVRTQLEGETQYF,TGTGCCAGCAGCAAAGCGCTCAGGGAGGTCCGCACCCAGTTAGAGGGGGAGACCCAGTACTTC
NA,TRBJ1-5,TRBV6-1,NA,CASSEGTASNQPQHF,TGTGCCAGCAGTGAAGGGACAGCTAGCAATCAGCCCCAGCATTTT
once,TRBJ2-1,TRBV3-1/TRBV3-2,TRBD2,CASSHRLAGVFSYNEQFF,TGTGCCAGCAGCCACCGGCTAGCGGGAGTATTCTCCTACAATGAGCAGTTCTTC
NA,TRBJ2-7,TRBV28,TRBD2,CASSSSGRFSYEQYF,TGTGCCAGCAGCTCTAGCGGGAGATTCTCCTACGAGCAGTACTTC
NA,TRBJ1-5,TRBV6-6,TRBD1,CASSPGTGEFSNQPQHF,TGTGCCAGCAGTCCGGGGACAGGGGAATTTAGCAATCAGCCCCAGCATTTT
NA,TRBJ2-3,TRBV7-8,TRBD2,CASQPGLAPIGPDTQYF,TGTGCCAGTCAGCCGGGACTAGCGCCGATTGGCCCAGATACGCAGTATTTT
NA,TRBJ2-5,TRBV10-1,TRBD2,CASSEAAGPVETQYF,TGCGCCAGCAGTGAGGCAGCGGGGCCGGTTGAGACCCAGTACTTC
NA,TRBJ2-1,TRBV25-1,TRBD2,CASSELAAYNEQFF,TGTGCCAGCAGTGAACTAGCGGCGTACAATGAGCAGTTCTTC
NA,TRBJ1-2,TRBV14,NA,CASRSQGFFSGYTF,TGTGCCAGCAGAAGTCAGGGGTTTTTCTCTGGCTACACCTTC
NA,TRBJ1-1,TRBV30,NA,CAWSGQPNTEAFF,TGTGCCTGGAGTGGACAACCGAACACTGAAGCTTTCTTT
NA,TRBJ1-5,TRBV18,TRBD1,CASSPLGQGVQPQHF,TGTGCCAGCTCACCACTGGGACAGGGGGTTCAGCCCCAGCATTTT